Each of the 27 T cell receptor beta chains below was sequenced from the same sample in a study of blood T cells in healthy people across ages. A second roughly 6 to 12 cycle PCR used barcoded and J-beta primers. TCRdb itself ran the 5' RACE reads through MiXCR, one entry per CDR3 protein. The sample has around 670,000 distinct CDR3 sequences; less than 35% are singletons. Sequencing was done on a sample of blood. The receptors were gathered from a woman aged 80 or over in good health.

The CDR3 is CASSSIPGQAGKNYGYTF. In nucleotides, the CDR3 is TGTGCCAGCAGCTCAATACCGGGACAGGCGGGGAAAAACTATGGCTACACCTTC. The chain links TRBV7-8 to TRBJ1-2; the match to TRBD1 covers 8 bases. The CDR3 loop spans 18 amino acids. CDR1 and CDR2 (germline): SGHVS, FQNEAQ. V shed 4 bases and J 2 bases; nucleotides not matched to a gene: 15.

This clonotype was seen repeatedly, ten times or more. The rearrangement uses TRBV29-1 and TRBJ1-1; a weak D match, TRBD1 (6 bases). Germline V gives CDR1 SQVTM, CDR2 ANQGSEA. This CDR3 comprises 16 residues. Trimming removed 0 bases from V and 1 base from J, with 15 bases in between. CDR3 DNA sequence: TGCAGCGTTGAAGATTGGGAGGGGGGCTGGAACACTGAAGCTTTCTTT. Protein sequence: CSVEDWEGGWNTEAFF.

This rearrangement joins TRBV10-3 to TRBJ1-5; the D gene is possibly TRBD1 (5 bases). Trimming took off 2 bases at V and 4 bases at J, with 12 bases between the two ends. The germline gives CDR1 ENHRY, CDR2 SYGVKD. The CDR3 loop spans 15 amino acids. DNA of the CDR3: TGTGCCATCAGTGAGCTTTCGGGGGGAAATCAGCCCCAGCATTTT. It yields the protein CAISELSGGNQPQHF.

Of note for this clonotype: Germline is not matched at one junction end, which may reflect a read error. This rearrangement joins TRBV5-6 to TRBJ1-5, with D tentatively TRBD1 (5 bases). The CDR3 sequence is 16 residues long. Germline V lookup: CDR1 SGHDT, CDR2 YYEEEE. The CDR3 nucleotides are TGTGCCAGCAGCCGATATGAGGGGAATAGCAATCAGCCCCGGCATTTT. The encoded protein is CASSRYEGNSNQPRHF.

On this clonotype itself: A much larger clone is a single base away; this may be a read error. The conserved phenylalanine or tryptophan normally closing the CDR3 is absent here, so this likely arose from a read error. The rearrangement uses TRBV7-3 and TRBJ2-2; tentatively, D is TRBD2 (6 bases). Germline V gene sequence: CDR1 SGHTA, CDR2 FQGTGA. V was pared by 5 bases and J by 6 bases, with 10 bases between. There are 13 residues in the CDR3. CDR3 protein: CASSIRLAGELFC. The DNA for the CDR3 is TGTGCCAGCAGCATCCGACTAGCCGGGGAGCTGTTTTGT.

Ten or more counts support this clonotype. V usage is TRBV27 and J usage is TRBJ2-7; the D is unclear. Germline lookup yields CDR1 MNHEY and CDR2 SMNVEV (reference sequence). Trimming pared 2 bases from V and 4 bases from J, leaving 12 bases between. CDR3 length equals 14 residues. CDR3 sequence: CASSLRVGPYEQYF. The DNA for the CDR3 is TGTGCCAGCAGTTTAAGAGTCGGACCTTACGAGCAGTACTTC.

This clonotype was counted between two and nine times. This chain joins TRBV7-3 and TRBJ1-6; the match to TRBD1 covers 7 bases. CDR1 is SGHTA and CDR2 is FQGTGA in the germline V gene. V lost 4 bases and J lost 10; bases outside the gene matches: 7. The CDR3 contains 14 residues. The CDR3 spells CASSSNRGKSPLHF. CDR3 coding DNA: TGTGCCAGCAGCTCCAACAGGGGCAAATCACCCCTCCACTTT.

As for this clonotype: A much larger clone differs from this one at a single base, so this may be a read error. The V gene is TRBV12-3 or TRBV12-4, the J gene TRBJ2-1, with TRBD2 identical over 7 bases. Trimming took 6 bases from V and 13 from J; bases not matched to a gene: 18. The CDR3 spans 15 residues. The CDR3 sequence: CASSRRQPGGETQFF. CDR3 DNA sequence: TGTGCCAGCAGCCGCCGACAGCCGGGAGGAGAGACCCAGTTCTTC.

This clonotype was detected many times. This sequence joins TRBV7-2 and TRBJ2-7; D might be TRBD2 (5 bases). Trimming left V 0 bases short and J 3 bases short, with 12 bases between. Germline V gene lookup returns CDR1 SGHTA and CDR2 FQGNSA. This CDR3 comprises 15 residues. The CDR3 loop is CASSLAAGSNYEQYF. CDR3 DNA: TGTGCCAGCAGCTTAGCGGCGGGCAGTAACTACGAGCAGTACTTC.

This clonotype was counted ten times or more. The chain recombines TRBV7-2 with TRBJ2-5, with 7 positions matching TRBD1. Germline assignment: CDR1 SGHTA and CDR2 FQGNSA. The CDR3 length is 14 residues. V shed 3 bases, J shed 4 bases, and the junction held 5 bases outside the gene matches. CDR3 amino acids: CASSFSSGGETQYF. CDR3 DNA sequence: TGTGCCAGCAGCTTCAGCTCAGGGGGAGAGACCCAGTACTTC.

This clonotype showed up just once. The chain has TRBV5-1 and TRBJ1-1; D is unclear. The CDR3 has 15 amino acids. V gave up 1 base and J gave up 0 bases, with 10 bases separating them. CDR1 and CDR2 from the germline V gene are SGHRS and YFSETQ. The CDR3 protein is CASSLSSEMNTEAFF. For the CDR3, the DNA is TGCGCCAGCAGCTTGTCATCAGAGATGAACACTGAAGCTTTCTTT.

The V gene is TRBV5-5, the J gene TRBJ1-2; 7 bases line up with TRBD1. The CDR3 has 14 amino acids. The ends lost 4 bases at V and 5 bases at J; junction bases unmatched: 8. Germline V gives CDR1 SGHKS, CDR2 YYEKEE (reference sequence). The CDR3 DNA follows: TGTGCCAGCAGCCTTGAGTGGGACAGTTATGGCTACACCTTC. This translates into CASSLEWDSYGYTF.

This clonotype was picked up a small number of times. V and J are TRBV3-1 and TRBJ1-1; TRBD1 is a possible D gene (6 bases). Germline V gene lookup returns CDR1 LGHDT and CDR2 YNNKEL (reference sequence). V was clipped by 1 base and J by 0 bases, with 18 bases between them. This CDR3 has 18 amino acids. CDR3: CASSQVRGGARVNTEAFF. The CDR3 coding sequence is TGTGCCAGCAGCCAAGTTCGCGGGGGGGCGAGGGTGAACACTGAAGCTTTCTTT.

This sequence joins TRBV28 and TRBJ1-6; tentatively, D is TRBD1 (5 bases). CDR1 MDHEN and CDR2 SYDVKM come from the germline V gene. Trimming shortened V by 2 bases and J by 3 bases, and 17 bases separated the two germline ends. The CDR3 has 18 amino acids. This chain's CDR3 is CASSLPSGTRGYNSPLHF. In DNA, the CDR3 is TGTGCCAGCAGTTTACCCTCAGGGACGCGGGGCTATAATTCACCCCTCCACTTT.

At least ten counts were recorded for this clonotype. DNA for the CDR3: TGCAGTGCCTCAGGGGGCTCGATAAATTCACCCCTCCACTTT. It yields the protein CSASGGSINSPLHF. The rearrangement joins TRBV20-1 to TRBJ1-6, with 8 bases that match TRBD1. The ends lost 6 bases at V and 7 bases at J; junction bases unmatched: 8. Germline CDR1 and CDR2: DFQATT and SNEGSKA (reference sequence). This CDR3 contains 14 residues.

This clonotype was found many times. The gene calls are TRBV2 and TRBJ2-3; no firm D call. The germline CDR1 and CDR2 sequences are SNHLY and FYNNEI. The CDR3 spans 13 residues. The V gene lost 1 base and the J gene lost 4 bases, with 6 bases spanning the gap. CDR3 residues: CASSEGWADTQYF. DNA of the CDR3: TGTGCCAGCAGTGAAGGTTGGGCAGATACGCAGTATTTT.

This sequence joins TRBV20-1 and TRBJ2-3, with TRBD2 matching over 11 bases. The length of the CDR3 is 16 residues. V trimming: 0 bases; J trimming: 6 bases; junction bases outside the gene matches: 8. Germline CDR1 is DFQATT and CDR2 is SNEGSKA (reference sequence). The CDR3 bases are TGCAGTGCTAGAGATTTGGCTAGCGGGGGGCCGGATACGCAGTATTTT. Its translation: CSARDLASGGPDTQYF.

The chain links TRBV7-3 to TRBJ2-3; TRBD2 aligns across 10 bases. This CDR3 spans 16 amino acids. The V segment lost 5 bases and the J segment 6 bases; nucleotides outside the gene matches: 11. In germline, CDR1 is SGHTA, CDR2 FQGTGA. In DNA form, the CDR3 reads TGTGCCAGCAGCCCTATAGCGGGGGGCCATAGGGATACGCAGTATTTT. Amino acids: CASSPIAGGHRDTQYF. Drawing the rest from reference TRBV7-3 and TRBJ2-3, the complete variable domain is GAGVSQTPSNKVTEKGKYVELRCDPISGHTALYWYRQSLGQGPEFLIYFQGTGAADDSGLPNDRFFAVRPEGSVSTLKIQRTERGDSAVYLCASSPIAGGHRDTQYFGPGTRLTVL.

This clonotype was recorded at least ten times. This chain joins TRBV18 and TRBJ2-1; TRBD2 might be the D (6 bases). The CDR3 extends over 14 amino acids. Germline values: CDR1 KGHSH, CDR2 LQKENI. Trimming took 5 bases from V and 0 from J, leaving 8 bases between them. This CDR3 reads CASSGGNSYNEQFF. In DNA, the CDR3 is TGTGCCAGCTCAGGGGGGAACTCCTACAATGAGCAGTTCTTC.

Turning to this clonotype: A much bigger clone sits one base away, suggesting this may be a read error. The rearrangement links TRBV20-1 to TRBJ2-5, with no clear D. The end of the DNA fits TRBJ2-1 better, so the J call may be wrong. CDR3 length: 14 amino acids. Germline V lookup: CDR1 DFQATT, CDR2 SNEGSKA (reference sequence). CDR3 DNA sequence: TGCAGTGCTCTCATCATGGGCATCCAAGAGACCCAGTTCTTC. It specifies CSALIMGIQETQFF.

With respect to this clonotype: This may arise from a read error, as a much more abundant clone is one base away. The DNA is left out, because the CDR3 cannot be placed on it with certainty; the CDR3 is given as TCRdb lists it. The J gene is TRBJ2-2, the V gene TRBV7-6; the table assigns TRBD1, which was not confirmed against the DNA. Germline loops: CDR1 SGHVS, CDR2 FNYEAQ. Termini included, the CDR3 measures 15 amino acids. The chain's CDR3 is CASSLFGAGTGERFF.

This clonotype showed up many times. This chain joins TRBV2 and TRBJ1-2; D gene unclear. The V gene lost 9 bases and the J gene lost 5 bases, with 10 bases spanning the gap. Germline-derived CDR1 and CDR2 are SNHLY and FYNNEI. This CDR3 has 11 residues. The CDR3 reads CASTERYGYTF. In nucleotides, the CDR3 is TGTGCCAGTACCGAGAGATATGGCTACACCTTC.

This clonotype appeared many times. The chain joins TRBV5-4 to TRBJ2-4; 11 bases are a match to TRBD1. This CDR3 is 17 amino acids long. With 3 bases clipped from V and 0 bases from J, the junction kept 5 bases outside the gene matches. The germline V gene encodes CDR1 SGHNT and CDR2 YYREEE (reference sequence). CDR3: CASSWGQGDLAKNIQYF. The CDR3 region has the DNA TGTGCCAGCAGCTGGGGACAGGGGGACTTAGCCAAAAACATTCAGTACTTC.

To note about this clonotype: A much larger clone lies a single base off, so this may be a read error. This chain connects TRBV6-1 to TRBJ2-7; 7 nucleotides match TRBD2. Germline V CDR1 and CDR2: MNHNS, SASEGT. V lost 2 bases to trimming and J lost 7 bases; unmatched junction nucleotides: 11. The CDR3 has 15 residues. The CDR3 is CASSERRGSNNEQYF. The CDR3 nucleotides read TGTGCCAGCAGTGAACGGCGGGGGAGCAACAATGAGCAGTACTTC.

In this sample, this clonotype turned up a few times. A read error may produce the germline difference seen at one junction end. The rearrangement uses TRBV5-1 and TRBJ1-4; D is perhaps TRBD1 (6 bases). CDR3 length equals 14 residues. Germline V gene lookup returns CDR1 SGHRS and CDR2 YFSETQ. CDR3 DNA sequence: TGCGCCAGCAGCTTGGCTTGGGAGGGGGAAAAACGGTTTTTT. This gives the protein CASSLAWEGEKRFF.

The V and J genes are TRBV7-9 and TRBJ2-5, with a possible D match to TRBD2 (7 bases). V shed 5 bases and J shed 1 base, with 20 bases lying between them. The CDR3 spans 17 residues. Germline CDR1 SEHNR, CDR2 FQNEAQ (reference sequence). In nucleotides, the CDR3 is TGTGCCAGCAGCCCTCGGGGGGCGGAGTGGGCCCAAGAGACCCAGTACTTC. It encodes CASSPRGAEWAQETQYF.

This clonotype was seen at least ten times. The DNA for the CDR3 is TGTGCCAGCAGCCCGGAGGAGGGCAGGGGGCTTCAGCCCCAGCATTTT. Its protein product is CASSPEEGRGLQPQHF. The J gene is TRBJ1-5, the V gene TRBV7-2; 8 nucleotides line up with TRBD1. This CDR3 contains 16 residues. V was clipped by 5 bases and J by 6 bases; unmatched bases: 12. Germline V gene lookup returns CDR1 SGHTA and CDR2 FQGNSA.